Listed below are T cell receptor beta chains from one sample, sequenced in a study of read filtering for tumor transcriptome and immune sequencing. TCRdb processed the reads anew with MiXCR; each CDR3 protein has one entry. The table records approximately 40,000 distinct CDR3 sequences, 14% of them present only once. Source material: a population of CD138-negative cells sorted from bone marrow. The receptors derive from a donor aged 40 or over with multiple myeloma. Both conserved end residues are part of each CDR3. The D gene is left open where the match is weak. The size of a clone is reported for some rows only, either as once, few or many, or as a class for expanded clones.

j_call	v_call	clone_size	d_call	cdr3_nt	cdr3_aa
TRBJ2-7	TRBV6-6	few	TRBD1	TGTGCCAGCAGTTTTACCAAGGGGACAGGGGTGAAGGAGCAGTACTTC	CASSFTKGTGVKEQYF
TRBJ2-7	TRBV5-6	-	TRBD1	TGTGCCAGCGGCACCGGGACAGGGACCTACGAGCAGTACTTC	CASGTGTGTYEQYF
TRBJ1-2	TRBV7-2	many	-	TGTGCCAGCAGCTTAGGACAAGGAATACCGTACTATGGCTACACCTTC	CASSLGQGIPYYGYTF
TRBJ2-2	TRBV6-2/TRBV6-3	-	-	TGTGCCAGCAGTCGACAGGACACCGGGGAGCTGTTTTTT	CASSRQDTGELFF
TRBJ2-1	TRBV20-1	-	-	TGCAGTGCTAGAGAGGGGGGCAATGAGCAGTTCTTC	CSAREGGNEQFF
TRBJ2-5	TRBV5-4	many	-	TGTGCCAGCAGCAGGGGACCTAAAGAGACCCAGTACTTC	CASSRGPKETQYF
TRBJ2-1	TRBV27	few	TRBD2	TGTGCCAGCAGCACCCCCCGCACTAGCGGGGGGGCAAATGAGCAGTTCTTC	CASSTPRTSGGANEQFF
TRBJ2-5	TRBV5-1	-	TRBD1	TGCGCCAGCAGCACCGGGACAGGGGGCGGTGAGGAGACCCAGTACTTC	CASSTGTGGGEETQYF
TRBJ2-5	TRBV20-1	many	-	TGCAGTGCTACTCGGCTGTCGGAAGGGACCCAGTACTTC	CSATRLSEGTQYF
TRBJ1-2	TRBV30	many	TRBD1	TGTGCCTGGGCACAGGGGGCAAATGGCTACACCTTC	CAWAQGANGYTF
TRBJ2-5	TRBV5-1	many	-	TGCGCCAGCATCCGGGACCCAGGACGAGAGACCCAGTACTTC	CASIRDPGRETQYF
TRBJ2-3	TRBV6-1	few	-	TGTGCCAGCAGTTCCCATGGGGGCGGGGCTAGCACAGATACGCAGTATTTT	CASSSHGGGASTDTQYF
TRBJ1-1	TRBV7-9	many	-	TGTGCCAGCAGCTTAGCTCGGGGGCCGAGCACTGAAGCTTTCTTT	CASSLARGPSTEAFF
TRBJ1-4	TRBV5-1	many	TRBD1	TGCGCCAGCTCCATGGGGACAGCCGATGAAAAACTGTTTTTT	CASSMGTADEKLFF
TRBJ2-7	TRBV14	many	-	TGTGCCAGCAGCCAAGCGTCTGGGCAGTACTACGAGCAGTACTTC	CASSQASGQYYEQYF
TRBJ1-6	TRBV28	-	-	TGTGCCAGCACCCAGGAGGAGGGTTGGTGGGGTTCACCCCTCCACTTT	CASTQEEGWWGSPLHF
TRBJ2-3	TRBV13	-	-	TGTGCCACCTCGAGAGAGTTTGGGGGCACCACAGATACGCAGTATTTT	CATSREFGGTTDTQYF
TRBJ1-4	TRBV7-9	many	-	TGTGCCAGCAGAATAGGGGAACCAGGGCGAAGAAATGAAAAACGGTTTTTT	CASRIGEPGRRNEKRFF
TRBJ1-2	TRBV10-3	many	TRBD1	TGTGCCATCAGTGGTACAGGGGGAATTGGCTACACCTTC	CAISGTGGIGYTF
TRBJ1-1	TRBV6-2/TRBV6-3	-	-	TGTGCCAGCAGTGACCCGGGACCGCCGAGGACTGAAGCTTTCTTT	CASSDPGPPRTEAFF
TRBJ2-3	TRBV28	few	TRBD1	TGTGCCAGCAGTTTACTAGGACAGGTCACTCAAGATACGCAGTATTTT	CASSLLGQVTQDTQYF
TRBJ1-1	TRBV6-5	-	-	TGTGCCAGCAGTTACTCTGGGGCGGGGTACACTGAAGCTTTCTTT	CASSYSGAGYTEAFF
TRBJ2-1	TRBV29-1	many	TRBD2	TGCAGCGTTCGGAAAGGCGGGGGGAATGAGCAGTTCTTC	CSVRKGGGNEQFF
TRBJ1-1	TRBV6-2/TRBV6-3	-	-	TGTGCCAGCAGTTGGGCCCTCGGGGGGCAGGACACTGAAGCTCTCTTC	CASSWALGGQDTEALF
TRBJ2-5	TRBV7-3	once	TRBD1	TGTGTCAGCAGCCAAGGACAGGGAGGAGGACAAGAGACCCAGTACTTC	CVSSQGQGGGQETQYF
TRBJ1-4	TRBV10-3	many	-	TGTGCCATCAGTGAGGCGGGTTCTAATGAAAAACTGTTTTTT	CAISEAGSNEKLFF
TRBJ1-6	TRBV28	many	-	TGTGCCAGCAGACCTTCCTACAGTAATTCACCCCTCCACTTT	CASRPSYSNSPLHF
TRBJ2-1	TRBV2	many	TRBD1	TGTGCCAGCAGTGGAGGGGGCGATACAAATGAGCAGTTCTTC	CASSGGGDTNEQFF
TRBJ2-1	TRBV5-1	few	-	TGCGCCAGCAGCTTACAATACCAGAACAATGAGCAGTTCTTC	CASSLQYQNNEQFF
TRBJ1-1	TRBV18	-	TRBD1	TGTGCCAGCCCACCAAGTGGAGGGGACAGGGGTGTCACTGAAGCTTTCTTT	CASPPSGGDRGVTEAFF
TRBJ1-3	TRBV29-1	once	-	TGCAGCGTGACGCAGGGGACTGGAAACACCATATATTTT	CSVTQGTGNTIYF
TRBJ2-2	TRBV7-9	many	TRBD1	TGTGCCAGCAGCCCCGGGACAGCTTACACCGGGGAGCTGTTTTTT	CASSPGTAYTGELFF
TRBJ1-5	TRBV5-1	many	TRBD1	TGCGCCAGCAGCATTACAGGGGCTAGCAATCAGCCCCAGCATTTT	CASSITGASNQPQHF
TRBJ2-1	TRBV20-1	many	TRBD1	TGCAGTGCTAGCCCCGGGACAGGGTACAATGAGCAGTTCTTC	CSASPGTGYNEQFF
TRBJ2-1	TRBV20-1	many	-	TGCAGCTGCGCGGAAACCGGGACTGACTACAATGAGCAGTTCTTC	CSCAETGTDYNEQFF
TRBJ2-1	TRBV7-9	few	-	TGTGCCAGCAGCCACGAGGGAATTGAGCAGTTCTTC	CASSHEGIEQFF
TRBJ1-5	TRBV19	-	-	TGTGCCAGTAGTATTTCCAGCGGACGTCAGCCCCAGCATTTT	CASSISSGRQPQHF
TRBJ2-2	TRBV7-3	many	-	TGTGCCAGCAGTTCTCAGGGATACCCCGGGGAGCTGTTTTTT	CASSSQGYPGELFF
TRBJ2-5	TRBV7-3	-	TRBD2	TGTGCCAGCAGCCCGGGACTAGCGGGGCTTCTCCAAGAGACCCAGTACTTC	CASSPGLAGLLQETQYF
TRBJ2-1	TRBV7-2	many	TRBD2	TGTGCCAGCAGCTTATTAGCGGGGGCCTCGTACAATGAGCAGTTCTTC	CASSLLAGASYNEQFF
TRBJ2-2	TRBV10-1	many	-	TGCGCCACCTCAGAGTTTGTGGGGGTGGCCGGGGAGCTGTTTTTT	CATSEFVGVAGELFF
TRBJ2-5	TRBV6-1	-	TRBD1	TGTGCCAACAGTGAAGAAGGGACAGGGAGGGAGACACAGTACTTC	CANSEEGTGRETQYF
TRBJ1-2	TRBV6-2/TRBV6-3	many	TRBD1	TGTGCCAGCAGCCGCCACCGGACAGGTGACTATGGCTACACCTTC	CASSRHRTGDYGYTF
TRBJ1-2	TRBV12-3/TRBV12-4	many	-	TGTGCCAGCAACGACGGGCCAGGATTGGTATATGGCTACACCTTC	CASNDGPGLVYGYTF
TRBJ1-6	TRBV20-1	many	-	TGCAGTGCTAGGGACGGGGCGAGCTCCTATAATTCACCCCTCTACTTT	CSARDGASSYNSPLYF
TRBJ2-1	TRBV28	many	-	TGTGCCAGCAGGCCTGATTTAGCGGTGGCCTACAATGAGCAGTTCTTC	CASRPDLAVAYNEQFF
TRBJ2-3	TRBV4-3	many	-	TGCGCCAGCAGCCAAGACGGCAGGCGTCAAGATACGCAGTATTTT	CASSQDGRRQDTQYF
TRBJ1-5	TRBV6-2/TRBV6-3	many	TRBD1	TGTGCCAGCAGTTACTCGATTTTTAAGGACAGGGCGGATCAGCCCCAGCATTTT	CASSYSIFKDRADQPQHF
TRBJ1-4	TRBV5-1	few	-	TGCGCCAGCAGGGGCCGGGGAAATGAAAAACTGTTTTTT	CASRGRGNEKLFF
TRBJ2-5	TRBV7-2	many	-	TGTGCCAGCAGCCAAGACGGGACCTCAAAGACCCAGTACTTC	CASSQDGTSKTQYF
TRBJ2-6	TRBV29-1	many	-	TGCAGCGTTGTCCCAGGGACCGGGGCCAACGTCCTGACTTTC	CSVVPGTGANVLTF
TRBJ2-1	TRBV20-1	many	TRBD2	TGCAGTGCTAGAGGACTAGCGGTAGAGCAGTTCTTC	CSARGLAVEQFF
TRBJ2-7	TRBV18	-	-	TGTGCCAGCTCATCCACGACTCCTAACTCGGTGCAGTACTTC	CASSSTTPNSVQYF
TRBJ2-5	TRBV25-1	many	TRBD1	TGTGCCAGCAGTGAATTAACAGGGGGCGCAGAGACCCAGTACTTC	CASSELTGGAETQYF